The 19 T cell receptor beta chains in this list originate from one sample, sequenced in a study of cytomegalovirus exposure and HLA in healthy donors. It was with 60 Vbeta and 13 Jbeta primers that the PCR ran. Libraries were prepared by immunoSEQ multiplex PCR; TCRdb keeps only in-frame clonotypes and omits some of them. The sample records approximately 150,000 clones, 70% to 80% being singletons. Source material: PBMCs. The receptors derive from a man between 60 and 70 years old in good health and CMV-seronegative.

V is TRBV6-1 and J is TRBJ1-5; D is uncertain. Germline assignment: CDR1 MNHNS and CDR2 SASEGT. Trimming pared 8 bases from V and 0 bases from J, leaving 14 bases between. The length of the CDR3 is 15 residues. CDR3 residues: CASDSGLYSNQPQHF. CDR3 bases: TGTGCCAGCGATTCAGGCCTCTATAGCAATCAGCCCCAGCATTTT.

V gene TRBV6-5 combines with J gene TRBJ2-3; 11 bases map to TRBD1. The V gene's germline CDR1 is MNHEY and CDR2 SVGAGI. Unmatched junction bases numbered 4, after V lost 5 bases and J lost 6 bases. The length of the CDR3 is 14 residues. Here the CDR3 DNA reads TGTGCCAGCAGTCGGACAGGGGGCAGGGATACGCAGTATTTT. This sequence encodes CASSRTGGRDTQYF.

J is TRBJ2-7 and V is TRBV2; 16 bases fit TRBD2. Trimming took 6 bases from V and 5 from J; bases not matched to a gene: 4. Germline CDR1 and CDR2: SNHLY and FYNNEI. This CDR3 has 15 residues. The CDR3 DNA reads as TGTGCCAGCAGGCCGGGACTAGCGGGAGGGCACGAGCAGTACTTC. Protein: CASRPGLAGGHEQYF.

The chain carries TRBV9 and TRBJ2-5; possible D gene TRBD2, 5 bases. Germline values: CDR1 SGDLS, CDR2 YYNGEE. The CDR3 length is 14 residues. The V gene lost 0 bases and the J gene lost 5 bases, with 11 bases spanning the gap. CDR3 coding DNA: TGTGCCAGCAGCGTAGCTAGGAGGACGGAGACCCAGTACTTC. Amino acids: CASSVARRTETQYF. Full variable domain (rest looked up from reference TRBV9 and TRBJ2-5): DSGVTQTPKHLITATGQRVTLRCSPRSGDLSVYWYQQSLDQGLQFLIQYYNGEERAKGNILERFSAQQFPDLHSELNLSSLELGDSALYFCASSVARRTETQYFGPGTRLLVL.

This rearrangement joins TRBV7-9 to TRBJ1-5; D gene ambiguous. Trimming took off 1 base at V and 7 bases at J, with 14 bases between the two ends. Germline V CDR1 and CDR2: SEHNR, FQNEAQ (reference sequence). The CDR3 totals 15 residues. The CDR3 region is CASSLGSGVGQPQHF. The CDR3 DNA follows: TGTGCCAGCAGCTTAGGTTCCGGGGTTGGGCAGCCCCAGCATTTT.

The CDR3 here is CASSSSYSSYEQYF. CDR3 DNA sequence: TGTGCCAGCAGTTCTTCTTACTCCTCCTACGAGCAGTACTTC. V and J are TRBV27 and TRBJ2-7; D uncertain. Trimming stripped 4 bases from V and 0 bases from J, with 10 bases between. Germline lookup yields CDR1 MNHEY and CDR2 SMNVEV (reference sequence). The CDR3 covers 14 residues.

The V gene is TRBV13, the J gene TRBJ2-5; the D gene is possibly TRBD2 (5 bases). Germline V gene sequence: CDR1 PRHDT, CDR2 FYEKMQ (reference sequence). This CDR3 spans 13 amino acids. Trimming removed 7 bases from V and 4 bases from J, with 13 bases in between. The CDR3 here is CASTREALETQYF. The CDR3, as DNA: TGTGCCAGCACCCGGGAAGCCCTAGAGACCCAGTACTTC. The full variable domain, completed using reference TRBV13 and TRBJ2-5, is AAGVIQSPRHLIKEKRETATLKCYPIPRHDTVYWYQQGPGQDPQFLISFYEKMQSDKGSIPDRFSAQQFSDYHSELNMSSLELGDSALYFCASTREALETQYFGPGTRLLVL.

This sequence joins TRBV25-1 and TRBJ2-5; 9 bases are a match to TRBD1. V gave up 3 bases and J gave up 2 bases; unmatched junction bases: 7. The CDR3 length is 16 residues. From germline, CDR1 is MGHDK and CDR2 SYGVNS. The CDR3 region is CASSDPRQGGQETQYF. As DNA, the CDR3 is TGTGCCAGCAGTGACCCCCGACAGGGGGGGCAAGAGACCCAGTACTTC. The full variable domain, with the rest looked up from reference TRBV25-1 and TRBJ2-5, is EADIYQTPRYLVIGTGKKITLECSQTMGHDKMYWYQQDPGMELHLIHYSYGVNSTEKGDLSSESTVSRIRTEHFPLTLESARPSHTSQYLCASSDPRQGGQETQYFGPGTRLLVL.

V gene TRBV28 combines with J gene TRBJ1-1; 11 bases match TRBD1. With 7 bases clipped from V and 8 bases from J, the junction kept 12 bases outside the gene matches. Germline CDR1 and CDR2: MDHEN and SYDVKM. The CDR3 loop spans 15 amino acids. The DNA of the CDR3 is TGTGCCAGCACCTCCCCCGGGACAGGGGGAGACGAAGCTTTCTTT. Amino acids: CASTSPGTGGDEAFF.

V is TRBV4-1 and J is TRBJ1-4; D uncertain. The CDR3 sequence is 15 residues long. The V end was cut by 1 base, the J end by 7 bases, with 13 bases between. CDR1 and CDR2 (germline): MGHRA, YSYEKL. In DNA form, the CDR3 reads TGCGCCAGCAGCCAAGGACGCCCATCAGGTGAAAAACTGTTTTTT. Translating gives CASSQGRPSGEKLFF.

This clone was seen a few times. This chain links TRBV5-4 with TRBJ2-7; perhaps TRBD1 as D (6 bases). V shed 4 bases and J shed 1 base, with 15 bases lying between them. Per germline, CDR1 SGHNT and CDR2 YYREEE (reference sequence). This CDR3 is 15 amino acids long. The CDR3 DNA reads as TGTGCCAGCAGCCCGGCACAGGGTTATTCCTACGAGCAGTACTTC. As protein: CASSPAQGYSYEQYF.

This clone was seen a few times. V and J are TRBV6-5 and TRBJ1-2; D remains ambiguous. This CDR3 contains 15 residues. V was trimmed by 2 bases and J by 2 bases, leaving 12 bases between them. Germline CDR1 and CDR2: MNHEY and SVGAGI. CDR3 amino acids: CASSYGSAQNYGYTF. CDR3 sequence (DNA): TGTGCCAGCAGTTACGGCTCCGCCCAGAACTATGGCTACACCTTC.

This clone was seen a few times. The chain links TRBV5-3 to TRBJ2-1, with D possibly matching TRBD2 (7 bases). TRBV5-3 belongs to the ORF category, with a function that is uncertain. The CDR3 loop spans 20 amino acids. V was pared by 5 bases and J by 9 bases, with 36 bases between. This CDR3 reads CARSHGQRRASGPLSGEQFF. In DNA, the CDR3 is TGTGCCAGAAGTCACGGACAGCGGAGGGCTAGCGGACCTTTGAGCGGTGAGCAGTTCTTC.

This clone was picked up a small number of times. This chain links TRBV5-1 with TRBJ2-2, with 8 nucleotides matching TRBD1. V lost 6 bases and J lost 5; bases outside the gene matches: 6. Germline values: CDR1 SGHRS, CDR2 YFSETQ. The CDR3 has 14 amino acids. As DNA, the CDR3 is TGCGCCAGCACGGACAGGGTGGAAACCGGGGAGCTGTTTTTT. It specifies CASTDRVETGELFF.

The DNA for the CDR3 is TGTGCCAGCCCCGGGCGGGGGCAGAGCTCCTACAATGAGCAGTTCTTC. This sequence encodes CASPGRGQSSYNEQFF. J is TRBJ2-1 and V is TRBV28, with D maybe TRBD2 (7 bases). Trimming removed 8 bases from V and 0 bases from J, with 17 bases in between. The CDR3 totals 16 residues. Germline V CDR1 and CDR2: MDHEN, SYDVKM.

The chain recombines TRBV30 with TRBJ2-3; D is undetermined. V lost 4 bases to trimming and J lost 4 bases, with 6 bases between them. CDR1 and CDR2 from the germline V gene are GTSNPN and SVGIG (reference sequence). This CDR3 is 11 amino acids long. The DNA for the CDR3 is TGTGCCTGGACATCCCCAGATACGCAGTATTTT. Its protein is CAWTSPDTQYF.

V is TRBV5-1 and J is TRBJ2-3; no reliable D call. Germline V gene data show CDR1 as SGHRS and CDR2 as YFSETQ. There are 13 residues in the CDR3. The V end lost 0 bases, the J end lost 5 bases, and 7 bases lay between the germline ends. CDR3 amino acids: CASSLGAGDTQYF. Here the CDR3 DNA reads TGCGCCAGCAGCTTGGGCGCAGGAGATACGCAGTATTTT.

The chain recombines TRBV5-6 with TRBJ1-2, with D possibly TRBD1 on 6 matching bases. The V and J ends lost 5 bases and 4 bases respectively, with 18 bases between them. The CDR3 extends over 15 amino acids. Germline V lookup: CDR1 SGHDT, CDR2 YYEEEE. CDR3 residues: CASRTSTGTLYGYTF. CDR3 coding DNA: TGTGCCAGCAGAACTTCAACAGGGACCCTCTATGGCTACACCTTC.

The J gene is TRBJ2-1, the V gene TRBV19, with TRBD1 matching over 7 bases. V was pared by 5 bases and J by 4 bases, with 11 bases of the junction left unmatched. The CDR3 spans 16 residues. CDR1 is LNHDA and CDR2 is SQIVND in the germline V gene (reference sequence). CDR3 coding DNA: TGTGCCAGTAGTCCCAGATCCGGGACAGCGTACAATGAGCAGTTCTTC. It is translated as CASSPRSGTAYNEQFF.